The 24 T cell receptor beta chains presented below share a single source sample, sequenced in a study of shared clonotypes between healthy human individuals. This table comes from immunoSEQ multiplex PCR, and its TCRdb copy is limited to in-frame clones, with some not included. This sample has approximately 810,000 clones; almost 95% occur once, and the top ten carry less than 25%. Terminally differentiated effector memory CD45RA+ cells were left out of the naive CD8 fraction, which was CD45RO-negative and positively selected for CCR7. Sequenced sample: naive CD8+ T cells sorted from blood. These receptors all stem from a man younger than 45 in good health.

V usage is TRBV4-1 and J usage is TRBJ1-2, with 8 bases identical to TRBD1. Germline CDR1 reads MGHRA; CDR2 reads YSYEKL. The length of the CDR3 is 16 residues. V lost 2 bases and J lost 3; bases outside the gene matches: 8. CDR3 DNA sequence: TGCGCCAGCAGCCAAATTCGGACAGGGTTAGACTATGGCTACACCTTC. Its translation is CASSQIRTGLDYGYTF.

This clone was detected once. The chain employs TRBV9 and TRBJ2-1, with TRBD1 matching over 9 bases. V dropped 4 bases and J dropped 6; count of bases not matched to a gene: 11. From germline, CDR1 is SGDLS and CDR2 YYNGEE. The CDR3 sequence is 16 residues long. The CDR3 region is CASSPLGDREINEQFF. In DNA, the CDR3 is TGTGCCAGCAGCCCTCTCGGGGACAGGGAAATCAATGAGCAGTTCTTC.

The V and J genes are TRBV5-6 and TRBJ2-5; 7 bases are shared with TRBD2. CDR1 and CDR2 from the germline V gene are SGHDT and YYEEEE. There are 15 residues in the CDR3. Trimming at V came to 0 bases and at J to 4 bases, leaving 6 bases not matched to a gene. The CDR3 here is CASSLEGRALETQYF. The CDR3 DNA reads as TGTGCCAGCAGCTTGGAAGGGAGGGCGCTAGAGACCCAGTACTTC.

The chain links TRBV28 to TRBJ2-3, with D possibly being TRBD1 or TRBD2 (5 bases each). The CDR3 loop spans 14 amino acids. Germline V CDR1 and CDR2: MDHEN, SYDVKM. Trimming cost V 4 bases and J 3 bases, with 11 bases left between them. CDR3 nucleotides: TGTGCCAGCAGTTATCGGGGCGTGACAGATACGCAGTATTTT. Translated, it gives CASSYRGVTDTQYF.

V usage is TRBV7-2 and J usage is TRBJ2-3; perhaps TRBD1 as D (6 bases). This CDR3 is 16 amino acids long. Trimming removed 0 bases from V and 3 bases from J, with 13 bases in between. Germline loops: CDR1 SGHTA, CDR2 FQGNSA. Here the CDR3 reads CASSLAWTEGTDTQYF. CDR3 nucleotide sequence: TGTGCCAGCAGCTTAGCCTGGACAGAAGGTACAGATACGCAGTATTTT.

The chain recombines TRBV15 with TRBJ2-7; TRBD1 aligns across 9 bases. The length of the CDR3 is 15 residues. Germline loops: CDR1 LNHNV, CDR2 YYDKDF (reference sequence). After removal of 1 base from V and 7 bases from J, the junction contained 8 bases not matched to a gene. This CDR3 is CATSRAPGQGVEQYF. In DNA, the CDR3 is TGTGCCACCAGCAGAGCCCCGGGACAGGGAGTTGAGCAGTACTTC.

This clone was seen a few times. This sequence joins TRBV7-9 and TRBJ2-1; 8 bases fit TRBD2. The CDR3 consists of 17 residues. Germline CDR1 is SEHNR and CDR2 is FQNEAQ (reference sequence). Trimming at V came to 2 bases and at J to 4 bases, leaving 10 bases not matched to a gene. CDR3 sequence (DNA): TGTGCCAGCAGCTTACGGCCCGGCGGGAGGCAATACAATGAGCAGTTCTTC. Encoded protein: CASSLRPGGRQYNEQFF. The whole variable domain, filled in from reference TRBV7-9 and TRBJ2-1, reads DTGVSQNPRHKITKRGQNVTFRCDPISEHNRLYWYRQTLGQGPEFLTYFQNEAQLEKSRLLSDRFSAERPKGSFSTLEIQRTEQGDSAMYLCASSLRPGGRQYNEQFFGPGTRLTVL.

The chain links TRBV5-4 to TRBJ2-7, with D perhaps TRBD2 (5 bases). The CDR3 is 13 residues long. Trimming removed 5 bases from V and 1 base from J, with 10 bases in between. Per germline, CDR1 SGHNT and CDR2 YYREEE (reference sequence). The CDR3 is CASRQRGSYEQYF. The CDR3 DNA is TGTGCCAGCAGACAAAGAGGGTCCTACGAGCAGTACTTC.

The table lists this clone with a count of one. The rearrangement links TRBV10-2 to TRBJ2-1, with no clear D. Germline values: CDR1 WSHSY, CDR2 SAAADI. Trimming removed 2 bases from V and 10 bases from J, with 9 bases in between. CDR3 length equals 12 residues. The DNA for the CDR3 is TGCGCCAGCAGTGAGGGGCAAGCCGAGCAGTTCTTC. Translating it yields CASSEGQAEQFF.

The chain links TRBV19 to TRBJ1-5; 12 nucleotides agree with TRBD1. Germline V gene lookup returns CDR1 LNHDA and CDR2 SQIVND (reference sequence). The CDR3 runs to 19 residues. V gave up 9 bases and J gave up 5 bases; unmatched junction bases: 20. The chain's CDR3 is CASPPGQGAIGWWDQPQHF. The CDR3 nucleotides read TGTGCCAGCCCACCGGGACAGGGGGCGATTGGGTGGTGGGATCAGCCCCAGCATTTT.

CDR3 in amino acids: CASRARGTDTQYF. The CDR3 coding sequence is TGTGCCAGCAGGGCGAGGGGCACAGATACGCAGTATTTT. The gene calls are TRBV27 and TRBJ2-3, with a possible D match to TRBD2 (5 bases). Germline CDR1 and CDR2: MNHEY and SMNVEV (reference sequence). The CDR3 sequence is 13 residues long. Trimming removed 6 bases from V and 1 base from J, with 8 bases in between.

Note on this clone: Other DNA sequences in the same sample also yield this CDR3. CDR3 residues: CSVEELAGVNEQFF. In DNA, the CDR3 is TGCAGCGTTGAAGAGCTAGCGGGAGTCAATGAGCAGTTCTTC. The chain uses TRBV29-1 and TRBJ2-1; 10 bases agree with TRBD2. After removal of 0 bases from V and 6 bases from J, the junction contained 2 bases not matched to a gene. The CDR3 is made up of 14 amino acids. Per the germline V gene, CDR1 is SQVTM and CDR2 is ANQGSEA.

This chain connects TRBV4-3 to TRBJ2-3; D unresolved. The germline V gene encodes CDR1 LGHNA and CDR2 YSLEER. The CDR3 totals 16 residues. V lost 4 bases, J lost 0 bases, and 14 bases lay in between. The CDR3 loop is CASSRQAMASTDTQYF. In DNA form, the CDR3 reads TGCGCCAGCAGCCGTCAGGCCATGGCTAGCACAGATACGCAGTATTTT.

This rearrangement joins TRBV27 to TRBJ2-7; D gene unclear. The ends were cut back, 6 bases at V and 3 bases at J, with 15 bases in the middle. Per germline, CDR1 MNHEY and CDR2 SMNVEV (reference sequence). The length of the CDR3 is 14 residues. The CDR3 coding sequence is TGTGCCAGCAGACGGCTCGGAGACAACTACGAGCAGTACTTC. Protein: CASRRLGDNYEQYF.

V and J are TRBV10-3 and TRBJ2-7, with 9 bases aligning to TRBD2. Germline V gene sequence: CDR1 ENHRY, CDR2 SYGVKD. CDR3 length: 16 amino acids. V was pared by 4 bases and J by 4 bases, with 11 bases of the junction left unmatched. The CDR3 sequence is CAISGFKVAGEYEQYF. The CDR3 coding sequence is TGTGCCATCAGTGGATTCAAGGTAGCGGGAGAATACGAGCAGTACTTC.

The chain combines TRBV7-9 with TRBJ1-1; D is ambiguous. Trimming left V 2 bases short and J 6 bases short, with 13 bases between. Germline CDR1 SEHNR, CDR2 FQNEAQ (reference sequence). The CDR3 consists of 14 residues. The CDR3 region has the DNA TGTGCCAGCAGCTTAAATAAGGGCAGATCTGAAGCTTTCTTT. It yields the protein CASSLNKGRSEAFF.

The CDR3 DNA is TGCGCCAGCAGCGAACTATCAGGGAACACTGAAGCTTTCTTT. As protein: CASSELSGNTEAFF. V and J are TRBV4-1 and TRBJ1-1; D unresolved. Germline values: CDR1 MGHRA, CDR2 YSYEKL. This CDR3 contains 14 residues. Trimming pared 5 bases from V and 1 base from J, leaving 11 bases between.

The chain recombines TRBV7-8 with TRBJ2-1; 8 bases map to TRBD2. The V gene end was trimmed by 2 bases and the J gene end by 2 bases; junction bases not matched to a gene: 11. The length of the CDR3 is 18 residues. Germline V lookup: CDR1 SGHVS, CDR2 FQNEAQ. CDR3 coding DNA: TGTGCCAGCAGCTTAAACTCCGGGGAACTAGCGGCCTACAATGAGCAGTTCTTC. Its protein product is CASSLNSGELAAYNEQFF.

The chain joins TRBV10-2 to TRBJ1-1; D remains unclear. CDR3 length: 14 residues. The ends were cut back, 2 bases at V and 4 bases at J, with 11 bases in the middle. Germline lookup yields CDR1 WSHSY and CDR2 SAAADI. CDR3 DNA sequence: TGCGCCAGCAGTGAGGGCCAGTCGGGCACTGAAGCTTTCTTT. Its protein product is CASSEGQSGTEAFF.

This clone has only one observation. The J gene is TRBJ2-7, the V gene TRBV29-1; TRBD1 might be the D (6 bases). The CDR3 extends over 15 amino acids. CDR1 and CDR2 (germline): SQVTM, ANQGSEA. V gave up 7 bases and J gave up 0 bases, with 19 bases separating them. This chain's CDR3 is CSAQGTTGTSYEQYF. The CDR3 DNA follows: TGCAGCGCCCAAGGGACGACAGGCACCTCCTACGAGCAGTACTTC.

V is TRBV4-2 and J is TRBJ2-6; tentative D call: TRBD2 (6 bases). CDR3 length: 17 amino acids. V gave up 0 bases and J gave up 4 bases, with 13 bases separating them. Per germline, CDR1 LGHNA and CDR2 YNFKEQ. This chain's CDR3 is CASSQDTGSSGANVLTF. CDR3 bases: TGTGCCAGCAGCCAAGATACCGGGAGTTCCGGGGCCAACGTCCTGACTTTC.

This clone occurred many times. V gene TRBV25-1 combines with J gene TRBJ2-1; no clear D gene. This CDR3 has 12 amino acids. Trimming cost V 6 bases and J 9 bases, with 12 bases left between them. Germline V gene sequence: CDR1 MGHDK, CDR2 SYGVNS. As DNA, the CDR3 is TGTGCCAGCAGGCCGAGTCTTGGTGAGCAGTTCTTC. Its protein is CASRPSLGEQFF.

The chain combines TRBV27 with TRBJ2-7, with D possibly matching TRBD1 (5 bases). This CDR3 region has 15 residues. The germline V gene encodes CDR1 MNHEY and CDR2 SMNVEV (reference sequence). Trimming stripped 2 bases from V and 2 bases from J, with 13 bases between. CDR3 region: CASSLAAGIAYEQYF. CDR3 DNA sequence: TGTGCCAGCAGTTTAGCGGCAGGGATAGCCTACGAGCAGTACTTC.

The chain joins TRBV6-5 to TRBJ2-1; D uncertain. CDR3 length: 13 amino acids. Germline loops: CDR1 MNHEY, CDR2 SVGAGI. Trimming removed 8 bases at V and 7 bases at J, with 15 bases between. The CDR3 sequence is CASGRTEFNEQFF. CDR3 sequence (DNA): TGTGCCAGCGGACGGACGGAGTTTAATGAGCAGTTCTTC.